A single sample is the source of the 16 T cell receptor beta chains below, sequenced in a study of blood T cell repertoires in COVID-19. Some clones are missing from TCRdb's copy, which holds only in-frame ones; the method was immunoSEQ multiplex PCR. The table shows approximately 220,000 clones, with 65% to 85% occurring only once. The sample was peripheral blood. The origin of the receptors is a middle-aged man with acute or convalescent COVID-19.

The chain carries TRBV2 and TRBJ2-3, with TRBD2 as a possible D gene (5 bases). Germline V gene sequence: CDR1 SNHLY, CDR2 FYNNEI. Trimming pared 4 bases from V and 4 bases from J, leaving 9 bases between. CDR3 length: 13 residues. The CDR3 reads CASSGGNPDTQYF. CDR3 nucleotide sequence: TGTGCCAGCAGTGGAGGGAACCCAGATACGCAGTATTTT.

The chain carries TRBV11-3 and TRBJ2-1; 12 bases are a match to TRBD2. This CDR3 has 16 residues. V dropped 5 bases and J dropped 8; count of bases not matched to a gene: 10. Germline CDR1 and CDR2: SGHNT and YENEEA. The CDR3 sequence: CASSKVLAGGKDEQFF. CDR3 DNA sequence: TGTGCCAGCAGCAAGGTACTAGCGGGAGGTAAGGATGAGCAGTTCTTC.

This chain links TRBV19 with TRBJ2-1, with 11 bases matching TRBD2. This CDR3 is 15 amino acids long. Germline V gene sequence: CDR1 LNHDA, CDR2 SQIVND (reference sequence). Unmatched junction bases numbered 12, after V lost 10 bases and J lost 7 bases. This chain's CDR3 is CATLTSGSSGNEQFF. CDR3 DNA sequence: TGTGCCACCCTTACTAGCGGGAGTAGCGGGAATGAGCAGTTCTTC. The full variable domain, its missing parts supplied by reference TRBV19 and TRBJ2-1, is DGGITQSPKYLFRKEGQNVTLSCEQNLNHDAMYWYRQDPGQGLRLIYYSQIVNDFQKGDIAEGYSVSREKKESFPLTVTSAQKNPTAFYLCATLTSGSSGNEQFFGPGTRLTVL.

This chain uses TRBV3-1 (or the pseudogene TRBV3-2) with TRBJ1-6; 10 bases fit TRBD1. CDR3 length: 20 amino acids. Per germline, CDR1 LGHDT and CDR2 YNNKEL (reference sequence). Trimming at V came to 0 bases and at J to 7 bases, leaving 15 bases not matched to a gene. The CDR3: CASSQDLADPGTGENSPLHF. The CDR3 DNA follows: TGTGCCAGCAGCCAAGATTTAGCAGATCCTGGGACAGGGGAAAATTCACCCCTCCACTTT.

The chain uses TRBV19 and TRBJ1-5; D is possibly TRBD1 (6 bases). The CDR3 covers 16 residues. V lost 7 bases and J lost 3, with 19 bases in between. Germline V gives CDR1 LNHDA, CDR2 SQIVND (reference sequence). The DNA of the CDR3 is TGTGCCAGTACCACAAATTCCAGGGGTCTCAATCAGCCCCAGCATTTT. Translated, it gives CASTTNSRGLNQPQHF.

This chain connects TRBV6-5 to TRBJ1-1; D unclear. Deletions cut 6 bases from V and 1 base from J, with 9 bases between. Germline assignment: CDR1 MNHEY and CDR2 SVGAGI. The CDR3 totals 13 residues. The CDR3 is CASRLFGNTEAFF. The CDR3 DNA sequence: TGTGCCAGCAGGCTTTTCGGGAACACTGAAGCTTTCTTT.

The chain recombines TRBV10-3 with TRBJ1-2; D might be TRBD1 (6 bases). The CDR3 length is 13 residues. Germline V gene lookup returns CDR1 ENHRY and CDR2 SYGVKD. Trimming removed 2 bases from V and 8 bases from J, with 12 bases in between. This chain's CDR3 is CAISEAKGEGYTF. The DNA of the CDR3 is TGTGCCATCAGTGAGGCCAAGGGGGAAGGCTACACCTTC.

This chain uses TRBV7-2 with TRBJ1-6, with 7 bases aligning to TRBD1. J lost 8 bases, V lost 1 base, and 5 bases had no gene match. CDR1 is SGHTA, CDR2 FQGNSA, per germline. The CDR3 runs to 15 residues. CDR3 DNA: TGTGCCAGCAGCTTAGACCAGGGGGTGGATTCACCCCTCCACTTT. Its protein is CASSLDQGVDSPLHF.

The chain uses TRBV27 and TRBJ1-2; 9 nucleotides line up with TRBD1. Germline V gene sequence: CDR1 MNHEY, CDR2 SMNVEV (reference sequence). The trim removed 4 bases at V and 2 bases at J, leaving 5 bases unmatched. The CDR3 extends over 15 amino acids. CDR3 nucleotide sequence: TGTGCCAGCAGTTCCTACAGGGGGCGAAACTATGGCTACACCTTC. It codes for CASSSYRGRNYGYTF.

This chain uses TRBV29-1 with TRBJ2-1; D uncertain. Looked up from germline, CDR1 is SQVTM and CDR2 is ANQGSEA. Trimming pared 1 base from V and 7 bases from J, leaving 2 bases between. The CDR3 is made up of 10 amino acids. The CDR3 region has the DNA TGCAGCGTTGAAGTAAATGAGCAGTTCTTC. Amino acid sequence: CSVEVNEQFF.

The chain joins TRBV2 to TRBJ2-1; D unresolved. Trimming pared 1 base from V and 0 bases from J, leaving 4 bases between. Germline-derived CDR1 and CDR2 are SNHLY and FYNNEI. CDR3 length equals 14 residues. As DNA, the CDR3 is TGTGCCAGCAGTGAAGACAGCTCCTACAATGAGCAGTTCTTC. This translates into CASSEDSSYNEQFF.

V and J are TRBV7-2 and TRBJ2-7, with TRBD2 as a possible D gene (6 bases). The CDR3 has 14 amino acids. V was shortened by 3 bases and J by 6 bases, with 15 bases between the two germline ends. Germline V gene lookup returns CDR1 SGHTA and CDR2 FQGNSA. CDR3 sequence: CASSFGTSSGEQYF. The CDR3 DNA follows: TGTGCCAGCAGCTTCGGAACTAGCTCCGGCGAGCAGTACTTC.

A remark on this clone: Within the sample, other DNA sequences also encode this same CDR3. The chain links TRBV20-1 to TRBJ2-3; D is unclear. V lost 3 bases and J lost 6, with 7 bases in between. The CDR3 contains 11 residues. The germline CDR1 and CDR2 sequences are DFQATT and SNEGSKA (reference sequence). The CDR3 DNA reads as TGCAGTGCTAGGGTCGCGGATACGCAGTATTTT. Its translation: CSARVADTQYF.

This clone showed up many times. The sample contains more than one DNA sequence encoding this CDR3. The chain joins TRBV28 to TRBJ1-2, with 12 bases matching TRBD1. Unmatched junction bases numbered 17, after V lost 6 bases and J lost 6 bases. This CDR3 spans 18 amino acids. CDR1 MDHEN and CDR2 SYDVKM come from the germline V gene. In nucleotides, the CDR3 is TGTGCCAGCAGACGAGGGGTGGAGGTGGGACAGGGGGCGCATGGCTACACCTTC. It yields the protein CASRRGVEVGQGAHGYTF.

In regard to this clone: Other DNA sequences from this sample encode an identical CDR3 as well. The DNA of the CDR3 is TGTGCCAGTAACAGGGGAAGCTCCTACAATGAGCAGTTCTTC. The encoded protein is CASNRGSSYNEQFF. This chain links TRBV19 with TRBJ2-1; 7 nucleotides line up with TRBD1. In germline, CDR1 is LNHDA, CDR2 SQIVND (reference sequence). The ends lost 7 bases at V and 0 bases at J; junction bases unmatched: 3. The CDR3 is made up of 14 amino acids.

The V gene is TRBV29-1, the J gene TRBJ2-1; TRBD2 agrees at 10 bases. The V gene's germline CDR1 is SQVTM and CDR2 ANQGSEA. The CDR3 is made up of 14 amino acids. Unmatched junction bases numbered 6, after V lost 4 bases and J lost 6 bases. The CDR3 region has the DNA TGCAGCGTTGTCCGGACTAGCGGTACCAATGAGCAGTTCTTC. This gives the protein CSVVRTSGTNEQFF.